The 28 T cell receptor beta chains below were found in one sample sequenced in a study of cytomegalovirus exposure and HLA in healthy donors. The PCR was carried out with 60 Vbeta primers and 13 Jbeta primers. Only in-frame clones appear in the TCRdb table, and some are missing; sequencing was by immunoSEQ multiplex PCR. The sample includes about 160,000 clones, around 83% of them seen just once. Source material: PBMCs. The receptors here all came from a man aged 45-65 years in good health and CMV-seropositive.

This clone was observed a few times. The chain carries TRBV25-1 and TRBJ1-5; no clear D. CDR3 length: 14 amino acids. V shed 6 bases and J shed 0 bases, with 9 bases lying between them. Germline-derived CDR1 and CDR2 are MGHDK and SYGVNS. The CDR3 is CASSETYSNQPQHF. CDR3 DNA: TGTGCCAGCAGCGAAACTTATAGCAATCAGCCCCAGCATTTT.

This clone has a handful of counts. Here the CDR3 reads CASGLSSGLKNEQFF. In DNA form, the CDR3 reads TGTGCTAGTGGTTTGAGTAGCGGGCTAAAGAATGAGCAGTTCTTC. This chain connects TRBV12-5 to TRBJ2-1; 7 bases align to TRBD2. The CDR3 has 15 residues. V shed 2 bases, J shed 7 bases, and the junction held 8 bases outside the gene matches. In germline, CDR1 is LGHNT, CDR2 FRNRAP.

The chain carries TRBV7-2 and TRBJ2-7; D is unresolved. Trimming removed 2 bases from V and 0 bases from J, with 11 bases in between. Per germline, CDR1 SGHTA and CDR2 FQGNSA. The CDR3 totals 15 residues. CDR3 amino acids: CASSLMGPSSYEQYF. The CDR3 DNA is TGTGCCAGCAGCTTAATGGGCCCGAGCTCCTACGAGCAGTACTTC.

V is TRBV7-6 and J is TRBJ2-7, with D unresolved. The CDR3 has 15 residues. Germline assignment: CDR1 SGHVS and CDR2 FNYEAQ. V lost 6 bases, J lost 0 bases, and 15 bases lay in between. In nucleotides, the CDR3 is TGTGCCAGCAGTCCCCAAGCGATAGCCTCCTACGAGCAGTACTTC. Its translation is CASSPQAIASYEQYF.

CDR3 in DNA: TGTGCCAGCAGTTATGGGACAGGGCGGAACACTGAAGCTTTCTTT. Protein sequence: CASSYGTGRNTEAFF. This rearrangement joins TRBV6-5 to TRBJ1-1, with TRBD1 matching over 9 bases. The CDR3 has 15 residues. CDR1 is MNHEY, CDR2 SVGAGI, per germline. The V and J ends lost 3 bases and 1 base, in that order; junction bases with no gene match: 3.

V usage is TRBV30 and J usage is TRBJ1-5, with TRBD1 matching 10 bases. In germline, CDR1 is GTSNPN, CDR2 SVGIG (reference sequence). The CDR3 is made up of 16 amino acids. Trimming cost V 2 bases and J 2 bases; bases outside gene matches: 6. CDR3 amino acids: CAWSPTGTGGNQPQHF. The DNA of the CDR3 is TGTGCCTGGAGTCCTACCGGGACAGGGGGCAATCAGCCCCAGCATTTT.

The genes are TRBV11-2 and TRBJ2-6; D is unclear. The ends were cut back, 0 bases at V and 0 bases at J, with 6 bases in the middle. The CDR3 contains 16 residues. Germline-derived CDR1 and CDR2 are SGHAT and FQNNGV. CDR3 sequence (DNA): TGTGCCAGCAGCTTAGATAAGCTCTCTGGGGCCAACGTCCTGACTTTC. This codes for CASSLDKLSGANVLTF. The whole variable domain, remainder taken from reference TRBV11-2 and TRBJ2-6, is EAGVAQSPRYKIIEKRQSVAFWCNPISGHATLYWYQQILGQGPKLLIQFQNNGVVDDSQLPKDRFSAERLKGVDSTLKIQPAKLEDSAVYLCASSLDKLSGANVLTFGAGSRLTVL.

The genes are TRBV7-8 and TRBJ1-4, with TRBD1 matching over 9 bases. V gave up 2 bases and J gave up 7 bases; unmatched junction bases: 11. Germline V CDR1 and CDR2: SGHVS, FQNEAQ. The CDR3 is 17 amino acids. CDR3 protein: CASSLSYTGGRGEKLFF. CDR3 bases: TGTGCCAGCAGCTTATCCTATACAGGGGGCCGGGGTGAAAAACTGTTTTTT.

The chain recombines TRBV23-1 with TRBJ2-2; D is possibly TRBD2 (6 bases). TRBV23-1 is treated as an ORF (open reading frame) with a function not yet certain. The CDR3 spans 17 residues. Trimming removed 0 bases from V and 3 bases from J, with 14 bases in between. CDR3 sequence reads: CASSQSGGGGDTGELFF. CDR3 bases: TGCGCCAGCAGTCAATCCGGGGGAGGAGGGGACACCGGGGAGCTGTTTTTT.

The CDR3 is CASSQDRASGGVSSTDTQYF. In nucleotides, the CDR3 is TGCGCCAGCAGCCAAGATCGGGCTAGCGGGGGGGTGTCAAGCACAGATACGCAGTATTTT. The chain joins TRBV4-3 to TRBJ2-3, with 12 bases identical to TRBD2. The junction had 10 bases not matched to a gene; V was cut back by 0 bases and J by 0 bases. The CDR3 runs 20 residues. The V gene's germline CDR1 is LGHNA and CDR2 YSLEER.

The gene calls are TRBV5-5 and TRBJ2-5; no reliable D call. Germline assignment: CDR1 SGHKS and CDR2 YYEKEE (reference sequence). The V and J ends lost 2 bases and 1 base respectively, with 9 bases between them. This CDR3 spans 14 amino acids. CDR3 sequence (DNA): TGTGCCAGCAGCTTTGACTCAAGCCAAGAGACCCAGTACTTC. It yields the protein CASSFDSSQETQYF.

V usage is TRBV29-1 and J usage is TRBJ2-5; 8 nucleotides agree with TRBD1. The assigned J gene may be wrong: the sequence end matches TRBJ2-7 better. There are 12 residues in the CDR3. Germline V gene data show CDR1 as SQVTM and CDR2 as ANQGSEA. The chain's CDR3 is CSGIDRGYEQYF. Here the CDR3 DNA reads TGCAGCGGGATCGACAGGGGTTACGAGCAGTACTTC.

CDR3 sequence (DNA): TGTGCCAGCAGCAACTCCCGGGGGGTAAACACCGGGGAGCTGTTTTTT. Translated: CASSNSRGVNTGELFF. The chain carries TRBV7-8 and TRBJ2-2; TRBD2 matches 7 bases. This CDR3 contains 16 residues. Germline V gene lookup returns CDR1 SGHVS and CDR2 FQNEAQ. V lost 5 bases to trimming and J lost 2 bases; unmatched junction nucleotides: 8.

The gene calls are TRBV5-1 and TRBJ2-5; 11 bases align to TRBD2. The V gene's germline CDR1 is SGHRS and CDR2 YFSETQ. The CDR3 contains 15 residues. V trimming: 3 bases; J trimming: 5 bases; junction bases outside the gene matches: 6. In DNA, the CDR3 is TGCGCCAGCAGCTCCCTAGCGGGAGGACGGGAGACCCAGTACTTC. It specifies CASSSLAGGRETQYF.

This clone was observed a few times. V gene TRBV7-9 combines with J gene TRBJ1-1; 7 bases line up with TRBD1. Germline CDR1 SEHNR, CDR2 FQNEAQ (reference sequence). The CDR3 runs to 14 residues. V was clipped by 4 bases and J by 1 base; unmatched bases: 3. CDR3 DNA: TGTGCCAGCAGCTCGGACAGGCAGAACACTGAAGCTTTCTTT. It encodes CASSSDRQNTEAFF.

CDR3 sequence: CASRNDRLGGYTF. The CDR3 DNA sequence: TGTGCCAGCAGGAACGACAGGCTAGGTGGCTACACCTTC. The genes are TRBV6-5 and TRBJ1-2, with D maybe TRBD1 (6 bases). Trimming stripped 6 bases from V and 7 bases from J, with 15 bases between. CDR1 and CDR2 from the germline V gene are MNHEY and SVGAGI. The CDR3 runs 13 residues.

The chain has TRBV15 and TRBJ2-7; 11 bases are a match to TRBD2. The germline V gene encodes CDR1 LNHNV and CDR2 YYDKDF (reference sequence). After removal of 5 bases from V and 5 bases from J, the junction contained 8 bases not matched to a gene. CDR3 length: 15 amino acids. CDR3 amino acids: CATSAVAGGPNEQYF. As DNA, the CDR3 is TGTGCCACCAGCGCTGTAGCGGGAGGGCCCAACGAGCAGTACTTC.

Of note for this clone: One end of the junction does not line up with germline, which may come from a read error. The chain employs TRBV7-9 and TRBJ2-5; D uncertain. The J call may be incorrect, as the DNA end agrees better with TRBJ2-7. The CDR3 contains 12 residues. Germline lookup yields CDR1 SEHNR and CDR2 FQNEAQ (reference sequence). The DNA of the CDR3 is TGTTCCAGCAGCCCCGGGTCCTACGAGCAGTACTTC. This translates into CSSSPGSYEQYF.

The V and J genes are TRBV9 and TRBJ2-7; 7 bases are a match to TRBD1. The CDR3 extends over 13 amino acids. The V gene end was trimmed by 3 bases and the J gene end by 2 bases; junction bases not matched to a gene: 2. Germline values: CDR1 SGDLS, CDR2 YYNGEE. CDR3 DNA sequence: TGTGCCAGCAGCGCAGACAGGGCCTACGAGCAGTACTTC. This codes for CASSADRAYEQYF. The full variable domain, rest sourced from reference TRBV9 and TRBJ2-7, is DSGVTQTPKHLITATGQRVTLRCSPRSGDLSVYWYQQSLDQGLQFLIQYYNGEERAKGNILERFSAQQFPDLHSELNLSSLELGDSALYFCASSADRAYEQYFGPGTRLTVT.

CDR3 protein: CASSVQLAGKDTGELFF. CDR3 DNA: TGTGCCAGCAGCGTCCAACTAGCGGGGAAGGACACCGGGGAGCTGTTTTTT. The V gene is TRBV9, the J gene TRBJ2-2, with 10 bases fitting TRBD2. CDR1 SGDLS and CDR2 YYNGEE come from the germline V gene. Trimming at V came to 2 bases and at J to 3 bases, leaving 7 bases not matched to a gene. This CDR3 contains 17 residues.

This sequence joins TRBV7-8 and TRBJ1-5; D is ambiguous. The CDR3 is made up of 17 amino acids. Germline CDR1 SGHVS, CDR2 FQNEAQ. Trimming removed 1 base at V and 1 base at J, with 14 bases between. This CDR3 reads CASSLDVYARSNQPQHF. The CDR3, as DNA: TGTGCCAGCAGCTTAGATGTATACGCCAGGAGCAATCAGCCCCAGCATTTT.

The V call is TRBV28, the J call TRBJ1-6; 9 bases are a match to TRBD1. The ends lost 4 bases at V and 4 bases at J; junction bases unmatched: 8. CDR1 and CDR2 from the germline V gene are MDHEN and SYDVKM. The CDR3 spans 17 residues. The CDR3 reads CASSSPTGGPYNSPLHF. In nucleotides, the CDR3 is TGTGCCAGCAGTTCGCCGACAGGGGGTCCATATAATTCACCCCTCCACTTT.

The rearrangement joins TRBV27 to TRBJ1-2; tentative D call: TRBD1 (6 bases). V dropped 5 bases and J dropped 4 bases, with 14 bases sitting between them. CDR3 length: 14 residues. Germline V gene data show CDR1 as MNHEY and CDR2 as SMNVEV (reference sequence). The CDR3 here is CASSTQGPLYGYTF. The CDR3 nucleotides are TGTGCCAGCAGTACCCAGGGGCCTCTCTATGGCTACACCTTC.

CDR3 sequence: CASSLANNQPQHF. Here the CDR3 DNA reads TGTGCCAGCAGTTTGGCCAACAATCAGCCCCAGCATTTT. This chain uses TRBV27 with TRBJ1-5; D is ambiguous. Trimming shortened V by 3 bases and J by 3 bases, and 6 bases separated the two germline ends. There are 13 residues in the CDR3. Germline values: CDR1 MNHEY, CDR2 SMNVEV (reference sequence).

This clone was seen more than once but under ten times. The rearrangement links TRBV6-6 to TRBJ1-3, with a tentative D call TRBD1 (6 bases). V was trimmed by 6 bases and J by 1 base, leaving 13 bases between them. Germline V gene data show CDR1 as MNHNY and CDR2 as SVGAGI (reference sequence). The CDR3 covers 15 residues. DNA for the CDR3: TGTGCCAGCAGGCCACAGGGAGGGTCTGGAAACACCATATATTTT. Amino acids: CASRPQGGSGNTIYF.

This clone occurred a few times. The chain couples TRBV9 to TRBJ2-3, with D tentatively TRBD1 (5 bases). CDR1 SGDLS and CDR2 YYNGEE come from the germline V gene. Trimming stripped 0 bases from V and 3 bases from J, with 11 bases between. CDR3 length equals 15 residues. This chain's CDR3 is CASSVEGYGTDTQYF. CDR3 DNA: TGTGCCAGCAGCGTAGAGGGGTACGGGACAGATACGCAGTATTTT.

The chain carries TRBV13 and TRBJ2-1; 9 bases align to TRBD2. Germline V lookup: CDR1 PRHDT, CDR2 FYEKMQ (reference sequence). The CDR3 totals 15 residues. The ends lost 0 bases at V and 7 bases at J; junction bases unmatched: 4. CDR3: CASSLGSGGGNEQFF. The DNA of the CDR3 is TGTGCCAGCAGCTTAGGTAGCGGGGGAGGGAATGAGCAGTTCTTC.

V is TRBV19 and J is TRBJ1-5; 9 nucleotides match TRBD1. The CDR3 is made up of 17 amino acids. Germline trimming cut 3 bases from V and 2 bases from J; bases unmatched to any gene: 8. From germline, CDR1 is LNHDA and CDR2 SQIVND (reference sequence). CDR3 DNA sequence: TGTGCCAGTAGTATGATTAACCGGGACAGGGGCAATCAGCCCCAGCATTTT. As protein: CASSMINRDRGNQPQHF.